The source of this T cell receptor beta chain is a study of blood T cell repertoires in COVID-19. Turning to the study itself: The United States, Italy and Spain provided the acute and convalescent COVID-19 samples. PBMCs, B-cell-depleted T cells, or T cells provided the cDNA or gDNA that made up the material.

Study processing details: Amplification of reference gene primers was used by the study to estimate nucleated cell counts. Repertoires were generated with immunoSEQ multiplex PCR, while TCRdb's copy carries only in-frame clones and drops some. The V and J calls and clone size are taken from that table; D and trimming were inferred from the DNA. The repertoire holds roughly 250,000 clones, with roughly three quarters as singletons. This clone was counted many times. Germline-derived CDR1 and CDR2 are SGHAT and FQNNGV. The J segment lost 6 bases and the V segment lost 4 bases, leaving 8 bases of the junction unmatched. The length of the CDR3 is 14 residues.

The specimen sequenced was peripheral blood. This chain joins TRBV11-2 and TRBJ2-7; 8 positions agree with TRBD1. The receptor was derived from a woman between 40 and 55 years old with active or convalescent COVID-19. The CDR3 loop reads CASSSPDRVSEQYF. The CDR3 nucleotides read TGTGCCAGCAGCTCCCCGGACAGGGTCTCCGAGCAGTACTTC. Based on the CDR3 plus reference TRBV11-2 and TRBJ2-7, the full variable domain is EAGVAQSPRYKIIEKRQSVAFWCNPISGHATLYWYQQILGQGPKLLIQFQNNGVVDDSQLPKDRFSAERLKGVDSTLKIQPAKLEDSAVYLCASSSPDRVSEQYFGPGTRLTVT.